The clone carrying this T cell receptor (beta chain) was counted many times. What it recognizes is unknown. This entry comes from a study of early T cells in non-severe SARS-CoV-2 infection. Study summary: It was bulk RNA from unsorted whole blood that was sequenced, and the chains were unpaired. Overall study results and limits: CD4 and private specificities were missed by VDJdb matching, which favored anti-spike CD8 responses.

V trimming: 4 bases; J trimming: 7 bases; junction bases outside the gene matches: 8. Germline V gene lookup returns CDR1 PRHDT and CDR2 FYEKMQ (reference sequence). The CDR3 loop spans 14 amino acids. Researchers tagged individual cDNA molecules with unique molecular identifiers. TCRdb re-derived calls from the 5' RACE reads in MiXCR, one entry per CDR3 protein. The sample lists about 67,000 distinct CDR3 sequences, more than 8% occurring once. The material sequenced was whole blood, taken at baseline. This sequence originates from an adult who was a healthcare worker with PCR-confirmed SARS-CoV-2 infection or an uninfected control (not recorded which). The rearrangement joins TRBV13 to TRBJ2-7; TRBD1 matches at 9 bases. The CDR3 bases are TGTGCCAGCAGCTCGACAGGGGGACGAGGGGAGCAGTACTTC. It codes for CASSSTGGRGEQYF.